The T cell receptor (beta chain) under discussion was sequenced for a study of blood T cell repertoires in COVID-19. About the study: The United States, Italy and Spain supplied acute and convalescent COVID-19 samples. T cells, B-cell-depleted T cells, or PBMCs provided the cDNA or gDNA that served as material.

Recovery meant two consecutive negative NP/OP PCR tests, professional clearance, or resolved symptoms. Clones were read by immunoSEQ multiplex PCR, and TCRdb kept only the in-frame ones, dropping some. The table has under 200,000 clones, approximately 81% seen once. In germline, CDR1 is SEHNR, CDR2 FQNEAQ (reference sequence). The ends were cut back, 8 bases at V and 4 bases at J, with 17 bases in the middle. CDR3 length equals 14 residues. This TCR derives from a man in his sixties who had recovered from COVID-19. Sequenced input: PBMCs or T cells enriched from blood (not recorded which). The rearrangement joins TRBV7-9 to TRBJ1-2, with D unclear. DNA for the CDR3: TGTGCCAGCTCAACCGCCACAGAACCCTATGGCTACACCTTC. This translates into CASSTATEPYGYTF.